The rows below give T cell receptor beta chains drawn from one sample of a study of cytomegalovirus exposure and HLA in healthy donors. Sequencing was performed with immunoSEQ multiplex PCR; in TCRdb, only in-frame clones are kept and a portion is missing. The sample contains some 170,000 clones, under 80% of which appear only once. The sequenced sample was PBMCs. These receptors were collected from a human donor in good health. Each CDR3 is given with its conserved first and last residue. A D gene is named only where the DNA matches it firmly. Only some rows state a clone size, as once, few, many or a class for expanded clones.

d_gene | j_gene | v_gene | abundance | CDR3aa | CDR3nt
NA | TRBJ1-6 | TRBV25-1 | NA | CASGPRGLQSSPLHF | TGTGCCAGCGGGCCGCGGGGGCTGCAGAGTTCACCCCTCCACTTT
NA | TRBJ2-3 | TRBV15 | NA | CATGVGTDTQYF | TGTGCCACAGGGGTTGGCACAGATACGCAGTATTTT
TRBD1 | TRBJ1-1 | TRBV19 | NA | CASSARQGTNTEAFF | TGTGCCAGTAGTGCTCGACAGGGGACGAACACTGAAGCTTTCTTT
NA | TRBJ1-2 | TRBV9 | few | CASSASGSGNYGYTF | TGTGCCAGCAGCGCCTCGGGATCCGGGAACTATGGCTACACCTTC
NA | TRBJ1-1 | TRBV10-3 | NA | CAISETGRDTEAFF | TGTGCCATCAGTGAAACAGGGAGAGACACTGAAGCTTTCTTT
TRBD1 | TRBJ1-3 | TRBV18 | NA | CASSPIGTGGGNTIYF | TGTGCCAGCTCACCGATAGGGACAGGAGGAGGAAACACCATATATTTT
TRBD1 | TRBJ2-5 | TRBV5-4 | NA | CASSLWQGAWETQYF | TGTGCCAGCAGCTTGTGGCAGGGGGCTTGGGAGACCCAGTACTTC
TRBD2 | TRBJ2-1 | TRBV7-6 | NA | CASSSIKGTSGGASSYNEQFF | TGTGCCAGCAGCTCCATTAAAGGGACTAGCGGGGGGGCCTCGTCCTACAATGAGCAGTTCTTC
TRBD1 | TRBJ2-7 | TRBV9 | NA | CASSRDRGLREQYF | TGTGCCAGCAGCAGGGACAGGGGTTTGCGGGAGCAGTACTTC
NA | TRBJ2-7 | TRBV7-8 | NA | CASSLANRAYEQYF | TGTGCCAGCAGCTTAGCGAATCGAGCCTACGAGCAGTACTTC
TRBD1 | TRBJ1-2 | TRBV5-4 | NA | CASRHAGQGPYGYTF | TGTGCCAGCAGGCACGCGGGACAGGGGCCCTATGGCTACACCTTC
NA | TRBJ1-2 | TRBV6-6 | few | CASSADRAYGYTF | TGTGCCAGCAGTGCGGACAGAGCCTATGGCTACACCTTC
TRBD1 | TRBJ1-6 | TRBV7-3 | once | CASSLGQGGSPLHF | TGTGCCAGCAGCTTAGGCCAGGGGGGTTCACCCCTCCACTTT
NA | TRBJ1-3 | TRBV23-1 | few | CASSHQDNGNTIYF | TGCGCCAGCAGTCATCAGGACAATGGAAACACCATATATTTT
TRBD2 | TRBJ2-5 | TRBV10-3 | NA | CAISGTSGVQETQYF | TGTGCCATCAGTGGGACTAGCGGGGTCCAAGAGACCCAGTACTTC
NA | TRBJ1-2 | TRBV6-1 | NA | CASSEGRNPSYGSTF | TGTGCCAGCAGTGAAGGGAGGAACCCTAGCTATGGCTCCACCTTC
NA | TRBJ2-5 | TRBV5-1 | NA | CASSPGSQETQYF | TGCGCCAGCAGCCCAGGCAGCCAAGAGACCCAGTACTTC
TRBD2 | TRBJ2-5 | TRBV2 | NA | CASRTELAVPQETQYF | TGTGCCAGCAGGACGGAGCTAGCGGTCCCCCAAGAGACCCAGTACTTC
TRBD2 | TRBJ2-1 | TRBV15 | NA | CATSRASGGIYEQFF | TGTGCCACCAGCAGAGCTAGCGGGGGGATCTATGAGCAGTTCTTC
TRBD2 | TRBJ2-3 | TRBV7-3 | NA | CASSPPGLARSGQYF | TGTGCCAGCAGCCCGCCGGGACTAGCGAGGTCGGGGCAGTATTTT
NA | TRBJ2-1 | TRBV10-1 | NA | CASSESKEAYYNEQFF | TGCGCCAGCAGTGAGTCGAAGGAGGCCTACTACAATGAGCAGTTCTTC
TRBD1 | TRBJ1-3 | TRBV30 | NA | CALQTGGDGNTIYF | TGTGCCCTACAGACAGGGGGGGATGGAAACACCATATATTTT
TRBD1 | TRBJ2-2 | TRBV2 | NA | CATRDRTNTGELFF | TGTGCCACCCGGGACAGGACCAACACCGGGGAGCTGTTTTTT
NA | TRBJ1-1 | TRBV2 | once | CASSEVAATNTEAFF | TGTGCCAGCAGTGAAGTAGCAGCTACGAACACTGAAGCTTTCTTT
NA | TRBJ1-4 | TRBV20-1 | NA | CSAQRGKLFF | TGCAGTGCTCAACGCGGAAAACTGTTTTTT
TRBD1 | TRBJ1-6 | TRBV7-3 | NA | CASSQTGANSPLHF | TGTGCCAGCAGCCAGACAGGGGCGAATTCACCCCTCCACTTT
TRBD1 | TRBJ1-2 | TRBV6-4 | NA | CASSEKPGQGADGYTF | TGTGCCAGCAGTGAAAAGCCGGGACAGGGGGCGGATGGCTACACCTTC
NA | TRBJ2-3 | TRBV2 | NA | CASSAVEPDTQYF | TGTGCCAGCAGTGCGGTCGAGCCAGATACGCAGTATTTT
NA | TRBJ1-5 | TRBV19 | NA | CASRPGLGNQPQHF | TGTGCCAGTAGGCCGGGACTGGGGAATCAGCCCCAGCATTTT
NA | TRBJ2-5 | TRBV7-2 | NA | CASSLEGRQETQYF | TGTGCCAGCAGCTTAGAGGGGCGGCAAGAGACCCAGTACTTC
NA | TRBJ2-5 | TRBV19 | NA | CASSIWSVGETQYF | TGTGCCAGTAGTATTTGGTCGGTTGGAGAGACCCAGTACTTC
TRBD1 | TRBJ2-5 | TRBV11-2 | NA | CASRGRGQEKETQYF | TGTGCCAGCAGAGGTAGGGGACAGGAAAAAGAGACCCAGTACTTC
NA | TRBJ2-3 | TRBV9 | few | CASSVTPEGTDTQYF | TGTGCCAGCAGCGTGACCCCAGAGGGCACAGATACGCAGTATTTT
NA | TRBJ1-4 | TRBV4-2 | NA | CASSHVGGGEKLFF | TGTGCCAGCAGCCATGTGGGAGGGGGTGAAAAACTGTTTTTT
TRBD1 | TRBJ2-2 | TRBV10-3 | NA | CAITTDRADTGELFF | TGTGCCATCACCACGGACAGGGCGGACACCGGGGAGCTGTTTTTT
NA | TRBJ1-2 | TRBV7-2 | NA | CASSSGQLNYGYTF | TGTGCCAGCAGCTCCGGACAGCTTAACTATGGCTACACCTTC
TRBD1 | TRBJ2-7 | TRBV10-3 | NA | CATERQGAYEQYF | TGTGCCACCGAAAGACAGGGCGCCTACGAGCAGTACTTC
NA | TRBJ2-1 | TRBV5-1 | NA | CASSLQGDNERFF | TGCGCCAGCAGCTTACAGGGCGACAATGAGCGGTTCTTC
NA | TRBJ2-3 | TRBV6-5 | NA | CASSYTPERASDTQYF | TGTGCCAGCAGTTACACGCCGGAGAGGGCTAGCGATACGCAGTATTTT
NA | TRBJ2-3 | TRBV7-9 | NA | CASSPSGARGDTQYF | TGTGCCAGCAGCCCTAGCGGAGCAAGGGGGGATACGCAGTATTTT